The 6 T cell receptor beta chains reported below all come from one sample, sequenced in a study of blood T cells in healthy people across ages. Alongside a J-beta primer mix, a sample-barcoded 5' primer served in a second PCR lasting about 7 to 11 cycles. MiXCR, applied by TCRdb to the 5' RACE reads, yields one record per CDR3 protein. The table has 900,000 to 950,000 distinct CDR3 sequences, almost 30% seen once; the top ten hold about 10%. This sample also appeared in a second study, on T cells of mothers and their children.

Sequencing used blood. All receptors derive from a woman aged 40 to 50 in good health.

The J gene is TRBJ2-7, the V gene TRBV28; 14 positions agree with TRBD2. CDR1 is MDHEN and CDR2 is SYDVKM in the germline V gene. This CDR3 is built from 16 residues. The V and J ends lost 4 bases and 4 bases, in that order; junction bases with no gene match: 6. The CDR3 region is CASSSRGLAGGYEQYF. The CDR3 nucleotides read TGTGCCAGCAGTTCCCGAGGACTAGCGGGGGGTTACGAGCAGTACTTC. Filled out from reference TRBV28 and TRBJ2-7, the complete variable domain reads DVKVTQSSRYLVKRTGEKVFLECVQDMDHENMFWYRQDPGLGLRLIYFSYDVKMKEKGDIPEGYSVSREKKERFSLILESASTNQTSMYLCASSSRGLAGGYEQYFGPGTRLTVT.

This clonotype was picked up a small number of times. One end of the junction varies from germline; a read error may be responsible. V gene TRBV25-1 combines with J gene TRBJ1-2; no reliable D call. Per germline, CDR1 MGHDK and CDR2 SYGVNS. This CDR3 region has 14 residues. The CDR3 sequence is CASSEDGVNYGCTF. CDR3 nucleotides: TGTGCCAGCAGTGAAGACGGGGTAAACTATGGCTGCACCTTC.

There are many counts of this clonotype. This rearrangement joins TRBV5-1 to TRBJ2-3, with a weak D call TRBD1 (5 bases). Germline CDR1 SGHRS, CDR2 YFSETQ. The length of the CDR3 is 13 residues. The ends were cut back, 1 base at V and 4 bases at J, with 7 bases in the middle. The CDR3 nucleotides are TGCGCCAGCAGCTTGACAGGCGCAGATACGCAGTATTTT. It codes for CASSLTGADTQYF.

V usage is TRBV28 and J usage is TRBJ1-1, with D perhaps matching TRBD1 (6 bases). The CDR3 contains 15 residues. Germline V lookup: CDR1 MDHEN, CDR2 SYDVKM. V dropped 7 bases and J dropped 0 bases, with 15 bases sitting between them. CDR3 sequence reads: CASTLGGGMNTEAFF. CDR3 coding DNA: TGTGCCAGCACCCTGGGTGGGGGCATGAACACTGAAGCTTTCTTT.

The chain joins TRBV5-1 to TRBJ2-7; D not certain. Germline lookup yields CDR1 SGHRS and CDR2 YFSETQ. V was trimmed by 3 bases and J by 2 bases, leaving 12 bases between them. CDR3 length: 14 residues. The CDR3 spells CASSSPTFPYEQYF. The DNA of the CDR3 is TGCGCCAGCAGCTCCCCGACATTCCCCTACGAGCAGTACTTC.

This clonotype appeared a few times. The CDR3 is CASSHQGLPRLTDTQYF. For the CDR3, the DNA is TGCGCCAGCAGCCACCAAGGACTTCCACGCCTCACAGATACGCAGTATTTT. This chain joins TRBV4-1 and TRBJ2-3, with D possibly being TRBD2 (5 bases). V was pared by 3 bases and J by 2 bases, with 18 bases between. Per germline, CDR1 MGHRA and CDR2 YSYEKL. This CDR3 comprises 17 residues.